Presented here are 23 T cell receptor beta chains from one specimen sequenced in a study of cytomegalovirus exposure and HLA in healthy donors. The PCR ran on 60 Vbeta and 13 Jbeta primers. The protocol was immunoSEQ multiplex PCR, while the TCRdb copy is restricted to in-frame clones and leaves out a portion. Of some 150,000 clones detected, approximately 80% appear once; the ten largest clones hold 9.5% to 15%. Sequencing input: PBMCs. These receptor sequences come from a man younger than 45 in good health and CMV-seropositive.

This chain connects TRBV2 to TRBJ2-5; 7 bases agree with TRBD2. V lost 5 bases to trimming and J lost 1 base; unmatched junction nucleotides: 4. The germline V gene encodes CDR1 SNHLY and CDR2 FYNNEI. The CDR3 has 14 amino acids. The CDR3 is CASSFGRSQETQYF. DNA for the CDR3: TGTGCCAGCAGTTTCGGGAGGAGCCAAGAGACCCAGTACTTC.

The table lists this clone with a few counts. This chain uses TRBV29-1 with TRBJ1-1, with a possible D match to TRBD1 (5 bases). CDR1 and CDR2 from the germline V gene are SQVTM and ANQGSEA. The CDR3 is 14 amino acids. Trimming removed 3 bases from V and 4 bases from J, with 15 bases in between. The CDR3 DNA follows: TGCAGCGTTGATAACGAGCAGGGCGCCACTGAAGCTTTCTTT. It translates to CSVDNEQGATEAFF.

This clone was seen a handful of times. This rearrangement joins TRBV27 to TRBJ1-1; D perhaps matches TRBD1 (5 bases). Trimming pared 1 base from V and 0 bases from J, leaving 9 bases between. The V gene's germline CDR1 is MNHEY and CDR2 SMNVEV (reference sequence). The CDR3 is 15 amino acids. This chain's CDR3 is CASSLLAGMNTEAFF. For the CDR3, the DNA is TGTGCCAGCAGTTTATTGGCAGGGATGAACACTGAAGCTTTCTTT.

The V and J genes are TRBV28 and TRBJ2-5; TRBD2 matches at 9 bases. Germline-derived CDR1 and CDR2 are MDHEN and SYDVKM. There are 16 residues in the CDR3. With V trimmed by 5 bases and J by 6 bases, 13 bases remained unmatched. Written as DNA, the CDR3 is TGTGCCAGCAGTCCCGGCTCTGCGGGAGGGTCCCAGACCCAGTACTTC. Translation: CASSPGSAGGSQTQYF.

This clone showed up just once. This CDR3 is CASSTPSGGSYNEQFF. DNA for the CDR3: TGTGCCAGCAGCACCCCTAGCGGAGGCTCCTACAATGAGCAGTTCTTC. The genes are TRBV7-8 and TRBJ2-1; 7 nucleotides match TRBD2. Germline loops: CDR1 SGHVS, CDR2 FQNEAQ. V dropped 5 bases and J dropped 0; count of bases not matched to a gene: 7. CDR3 length: 16 amino acids.

The CDR3 coding sequence is TGTGCCAGCAGCTTGGACAGGGTGCCCACTGAAGCTTTCTTT. As protein: CASSLDRVPTEAFF. The chain employs TRBV11-2 and TRBJ1-1; 8 bases line up with TRBD1. V lost 3 bases and J lost 4; bases outside the gene matches: 4. This CDR3 is 14 amino acids long. Germline CDR1 SGHAT, CDR2 FQNNGV.

This clone has a single count. This chain links TRBV2 with TRBJ1-5; TRBD1 aligns across 10 bases. The CDR3 loop spans 15 amino acids. CDR1 is SNHLY and CDR2 is FYNNEI in the germline V gene. V gave up 5 bases and J gave up 3 bases; unmatched junction bases: 4. DNA for the CDR3: TGTGCCAGCAGTCGGACAGGGGGTGCCAATCAGCCCCAGCATTTT. Protein product: CASSRTGGANQPQHF. The whole variable domain, remainder taken from reference TRBV2 and TRBJ1-5, is EPEVTQTPSHQVTQMGQEVILRCVPISNHLYFYWYRQILGQKVEFLVSFYNNEISEKSEIFDDQFSVERPDGSNFTLKIRSTKLEDSAMYFCASSRTGGANQPQHFGDGTRLSIL.

CDR3 sequence (DNA): TGTGCCAGCAGCCCGGGACAGGGGACGGAAGCTTTCTTT. Amino acids: CASSPGQGTEAFF. The chain is built from TRBV7-2 and TRBJ1-1; 10 bases are a match to TRBD1. Unmatched junction bases numbered 5, after V lost 5 bases and J lost 8 bases. Germline values: CDR1 SGHTA, CDR2 FQGNSA. The CDR3 sequence is 13 residues long.

The chain recombines TRBV4-1 with TRBJ1-5; D remains ambiguous. Germline CDR1 is MGHRA and CDR2 is YSYEKL. Deletions cut 5 bases from V and 6 bases from J, with 11 bases between. The CDR3 contains 13 residues. The CDR3 spells CASSEAGSQPQHF. Here the CDR3 DNA reads TGCGCCAGCAGCGAAGCCGGGAGTCAGCCCCAGCATTTT.

The genes are TRBV5-8 and TRBJ2-7, with TRBD1 as a possible D gene (6 bases). The V gene lost 3 bases and the J gene lost 0 bases, with 16 bases spanning the gap. CDR1 is SGHTS, CDR2 YDEGEE, per germline. This CDR3 region has 16 residues. This CDR3 is CASSSTWGLSSYEQYF. The DNA for the CDR3 is TGTGCCAGCAGCTCGACGTGGGGGCTAAGCTCCTACGAGCAGTACTTC. The entire variable domain, with the rest obtained from reference TRBV5-8 and TRBJ2-7, is as follows: EAGVTQSPTHLIKTRGQQATLRCSPISGHTSVYWYQQALGLGLQFLLWYDEGEERNRGNFPPRFSGRQFPNYSSELNVNALELEDSALYLCASSSTWGLSSYEQYFGPGTRLTVT.

This clone was recorded only once. The rearrangement uses TRBV7-9 and TRBJ2-7, with 8 bases that match TRBD1. There are 14 residues in the CDR3. The V gene end was trimmed by 4 bases and the J gene end by 3 bases; junction bases not matched to a gene: 5. CDR1 is SEHNR, CDR2 FQNEAQ, per germline (reference sequence). The CDR3 is CASSSQGQVYEQYF. The CDR3 DNA follows: TGTGCCAGCAGCTCTCAGGGACAGGTCTACGAGCAGTACTTC. The full variable domain, rest sourced from reference TRBV7-9 and TRBJ2-7, is DTGVSQNPRHKITKRGQNVTFRCDPISEHNRLYWYRQTLGQGPEFLTYFQNEAQLEKSRLLSDRFSAERPKGSFSTLEIQRTEQGDSAMYLCASSSQGQVYEQYFGPGTRLTVT.

The rearrangement links TRBV7-2 to TRBJ1-1, with unresolved D. V lost 1 base and J lost 8, with 17 bases in between. Germline CDR1 reads SGHTA; CDR2 reads FQGNSA. The CDR3 has 15 residues. CDR3 in DNA: TGTGCCAGCAGCTTAGGGGTCGATAGGGCGGGCGAAGCTTTCTTT. Translated: CASSLGVDRAGEAFF. The full variable domain, with the rest looked up from reference TRBV7-2 and TRBJ1-1, is GAGVSQSPSNKVTEKGKDVELRCDPISGHTALYWYRQSLGQGLEFLIYFQGNSAPDKSGLPSDRFSAERTGGSVSTLTIQRTQQEDSAVYLCASSLGVDRAGEAFFGQGTRLTVV.

The chain employs TRBV5-1 and TRBJ2-7, with TRBD2 matching 10 bases. Germline values: CDR1 SGHRS, CDR2 YFSETQ. The junction had 6 bases not matched to a gene; V was cut back by 4 bases and J by 5 bases. The CDR3 is 14 residues long. The CDR3 protein is CASSKGLAVHEQYF. The CDR3, as DNA: TGCGCCAGCAGCAAAGGACTAGCGGTGCACGAGCAGTACTTC.

The chain uses TRBV7-9 and TRBJ2-1, with a weak D call TRBD1 (6 bases). The V gene's germline CDR1 is SEHNR and CDR2 FQNEAQ (reference sequence). V lost 3 bases to trimming and J lost 3 bases, with 9 bases between them. CDR3 size: 14 residues. The CDR3 sequence: CASSLDSNYNEQFF. DNA for the CDR3: TGTGCCAGCAGCTTGGACAGTAACTACAATGAGCAGTTCTTC. Variable domain in full (rest from reference TRBV7-9 and TRBJ2-1): DTGVSQNPRHKITKRGQNVTFRCDPISEHNRLYWYRQTLGQGPEFLTYFQNEAQLEKSRLLSDRFSAERPKGSFSTLEIQRTEQGDSAMYLCASSLDSNYNEQFFGPGTRLTVL.

V gene TRBV29-1 combines with J gene TRBJ2-1, with a tentative D call TRBD1 (6 bases). Germline V CDR1 and CDR2: SQVTM, ANQGSEA. The CDR3 contains 13 residues. The ends were cut back, 7 bases at V and 6 bases at J, with 16 bases in the middle. The CDR3 protein is CSGTGFQGNEQFF. The DNA for the CDR3 is TGCAGCGGTACAGGGTTCCAAGGCAATGAGCAGTTCTTC.

The chain uses TRBV7-9 and TRBJ1-3; no clear D gene. Germline values: CDR1 SEHNR, CDR2 FQNEAQ (reference sequence). Deletions cut 1 base from V and 3 bases from J, with 7 bases between. The CDR3 is made up of 14 amino acids. The CDR3 region has the DNA TGTGCCAGCAGCTTAGGGGGAGTTGGAAACACCATATATTTT. Translating it yields CASSLGGVGNTIYF.

The chain joins TRBV9 to TRBJ2-5, with 7 bases lining up with TRBD2. This CDR3 is built from 15 residues. Germline V gene lookup returns CDR1 SGDLS and CDR2 YYNGEE. V lost 2 bases and J lost 5; bases outside the gene matches: 9. The CDR3 DNA sequence: TGTGCCAGCAGCGTCGGAGGGAGGGCCGGGGAGACCCAGTACTTC. Amino acids: CASSVGGRAGETQYF.

This clone showed up just a few times. This rearrangement joins TRBV29-1 to TRBJ2-7, with D maybe TRBD2 (5 bases). The CDR3 length is 13 residues. Germline CDR1 and CDR2: SQVTM and ANQGSEA. V lost 4 bases and J 3 bases, leaving 13 bases between the germline ends. The CDR3 protein is CSVVEGPLYEQYF. The CDR3 DNA reads TGCAGCGTTGTCGAGGGCCCCCTCTACGAGCAGTACTTC.

The V and J genes are TRBV7-9 and TRBJ2-7; a weak D match, TRBD2 (6 bases). V shed 1 base and J shed 1 base, with 14 bases lying between them. The CDR3 extends over 16 amino acids. Germline CDR1 reads SEHNR; CDR2 reads FQNEAQ (reference sequence). The CDR3 reads CASSLVRGLKSYEQYF. Written as DNA, the CDR3 is TGTGCCAGCAGCTTAGTTCGAGGACTAAAATCCTACGAGCAGTACTTC. Using reference TRBV7-9 and TRBJ2-7 for the parts outside the CDR3, the full variable domain is DTGVSQNPRHKITKRGQNVTFRCDPISEHNRLYWYRQTLGQGPEFLTYFQNEAQLEKSRLLSDRFSAERPKGSFSTLEIQRTEQGDSAMYLCASSLVRGLKSYEQYFGPGTRLTVT.

The chain's CDR3 is CASSRGVGTGPNEQFF. CDR3 DNA: TGCGCCAGCAGCCGTGGTGTGGGGACTGGACCCAATGAGCAGTTCTTC. The chain recombines TRBV5-1 with TRBJ2-1; D is possibly TRBD2 (6 bases). CDR1 and CDR2 (germline): SGHRS, YFSETQ. The CDR3 sequence is 16 residues long. V shed 4 bases and J shed 6 bases, with 20 bases lying between them.

This chain uses TRBV5-1 with TRBJ1-6, with 7 bases identical to TRBD1. V gave up 4 bases and J gave up 5 bases; unmatched junction bases: 15. CDR1 is SGHRS and CDR2 is YFSETQ in the germline V gene. This CDR3 is 18 amino acids long. The CDR3 sequence is CASSPRRTTGTHNSPLHF. In DNA, the CDR3 is TGCGCCAGCAGCCCGCGCCGTACGACAGGGACCCATAATTCACCCCTCCACTTT.

The chain links TRBV19 to TRBJ2-3; the match to TRBD2 covers 9 bases. In germline, CDR1 is LNHDA, CDR2 SQIVND (reference sequence). The J segment lost 2 bases and the V segment lost 6 bases, leaving 6 bases of the junction unmatched. The CDR3 spans 15 residues. CDR3 loop: CASSPRLAVTDTQYF. CDR3 in DNA: TGTGCCAGTAGCCCGAGACTAGCGGTCACAGATACGCAGTATTTT.

The V gene is TRBV19, the J gene TRBJ1-2; 9 positions agree with TRBD1. J gave up 4 bases and V 3 bases, and 9 bases lay outside the gene matches. Germline CDR1 and CDR2: LNHDA and SQIVND (reference sequence). This CDR3 spans 16 amino acids. Written as DNA, the CDR3 is TGTGCCAGTAGTATGGGACAGGGCAATAGTGTCTATGGCTACACCTTC. Its translation is CASSMGQGNSVYGYTF.